The 21 T cell receptor beta chains given below trace back to one sample, sequenced in a study of cytomegalovirus exposure and HLA in healthy donors. The PCR had 60 Vbeta and 13 Jbeta primers. Here immunoSEQ multiplex PCR was the method, and the copy in TCRdb shows in-frame clones only, minus some. This table holds over 100,000 clones, around 86% found once. The sequencing sample was made of PBMCs. These TCRs come from a man aged 25-45 years in good health and CMV-seronegative.

This clone has more than one count but fewer than ten. The rearrangement links TRBV11-2 to TRBJ2-1; D not certain. Trimming stripped 3 bases from V and 8 bases from J, with 11 bases between. This CDR3 comprises 13 residues. CDR1 and CDR2 (germline): SGHAT, FQNNGV. CDR3 residues: CASSFPQRYEQFF. CDR3 sequence (DNA): TGTGCCAGCAGCTTCCCTCAGCGCTATGAGCAGTTCTTC.

The chain links TRBV4-3 to TRBJ2-7; TRBD1 is a possible D gene (6 bases). Trimming left V 1 base short and J 3 bases short, with 13 bases between. The CDR3 consists of 15 residues. The V gene's germline CDR1 is LGHNA and CDR2 YSLEER. The CDR3 DNA follows: TGCGCCAGCAGCCAAGTTCAGGGGACCCGCTACGAGCAGTACTTC. This translates into CASSQVQGTRYEQYF.

The CDR3: CASSRTSGGVSAGELFF. The CDR3 region has the DNA TGCGCCAGCAGCCGGACTAGCGGGGGGGTGAGCGCCGGGGAGCTGTTTTTT. The chain uses TRBV10-1 and TRBJ2-2; TRBD2 agrees at 15 bases. V was pared by 6 bases and J by 6 bases, with 8 bases of the junction left unmatched. The CDR3 spans 17 residues. Per the germline V gene, CDR1 is WNHNN and CDR2 is SYGVQD (reference sequence).

This sequence joins TRBV5-4 and TRBJ2-3; 10 bases are a match to TRBD1. The trim removed 4 bases at V and 6 bases at J, leaving 17 bases unmatched. This CDR3 spans 18 amino acids. CDR1 and CDR2 (germline): SGHNT, YYREEE (reference sequence). The CDR3 here is CASSPGPLGQGTQDTQYF. The CDR3 region has the DNA TGTGCCAGCAGCCCTGGACCGCTGGGACAGGGGACGCAGGATACGCAGTATTTT.

The chain is built from TRBV21-1 and TRBJ1-4. TRBV21-1 is a pseudogene segment. The CDR3 totals 17 residues. The CDR3 loop is CASSTRPRDRTNEKLFF. The CDR3 nucleotides read TGTGCCAGCAGCACCCGCCCCCGGGATCGAACTAATGAAAAACTGTTTTTT.

This sequence joins TRBV9 and TRBJ2-3; D is undetermined. The germline V and J ends were trimmed by 3 bases and 0 bases, with 17 bases remaining between them. This CDR3 spans 17 amino acids. Germline V gene lookup returns CDR1 SGDLS and CDR2 YYNGEE. In nucleotides, the CDR3 is TGTGCCAGCAGCGCGAACCCTTCGAGCATTAGCACAGATACGCAGTATTTT. This sequence encodes CASSANPSSISTDTQYF.

V gene TRBV6-6 combines with J gene TRBJ2-5, with D possibly TRBD2 on 6 matching bases. CDR3 length: 15 residues. Deletions cut 2 bases from V and 7 bases from J, with 17 bases between. Germline CDR1 MNHNY, CDR2 SVGAGI (reference sequence). Here the CDR3 reads CASSYPLQVGGTQYF. Here the CDR3 DNA reads TGTGCCAGCAGTTACCCTTTACAGGTGGGGGGGACCCAGTACTTC.

The V gene is TRBV5-6, the J gene TRBJ1-4; 8 nucleotides agree with TRBD1. Germline V CDR1 and CDR2: SGHDT, YYEEEE. V was clipped by 5 bases and J by 7 bases; unmatched bases: 7. The CDR3 sequence is 14 residues long. As DNA, the CDR3 is TGTGCCAGCAGAACGACAGGGGAAGGTGAAAAACTGTTTTTT. Protein: CASRTTGEGEKLFF.

V usage is TRBV2 and J usage is TRBJ2-5, with D perhaps TRBD1 (6 bases). The last part of the DNA fits TRBJ2-7 better; the J call may be wrong. Per germline, CDR1 SNHLY and CDR2 FYNNEI. The CDR3 is 15 residues long. The CDR3 reads CASSLQGHPSYEQYF. CDR3 in DNA: TGTGCCAGCAGTTTACAGGGCCATCCCTCCTACGAGCAGTACTTC.

V usage is TRBV12-5 and J usage is TRBJ2-3, with D maybe TRBD1 (5 bases). Germline lookup yields CDR1 LGHNT and CDR2 FRNRAP. The CDR3 spans 14 residues. The V gene lost 2 bases and the J gene lost 2 bases, with 8 bases spanning the gap. Written as DNA, the CDR3 is TGTGCTAGTGGTTTGCAGGGTATCACAGATACGCAGTATTTT. Protein: CASGLQGITDTQYF.

V and J are TRBV28 and TRBJ1-5; 9 bases match TRBD1. J was trimmed by 3 bases and V by 5 bases; bases with no gene match: 5. CDR3 length: 15 amino acids. CDR1 is MDHEN and CDR2 is SYDVKM in the germline V gene. The DNA of the CDR3 is TGTGCCAGCAGTCAGGACAGGGGTTCCAATCAGCCCCAGCATTTT. It is translated as CASSQDRGSNQPQHF.

The chain recombines TRBV6-5 with TRBJ1-2; 7 bases match TRBD1. After removal of 0 bases from V and 6 bases from J, the junction contained 4 bases not matched to a gene. Germline CDR1 reads MNHEY; CDR2 reads SVGAGI. This CDR3 comprises 14 residues. The CDR3 region is CASSYSEGQDGYTF. The CDR3 nucleotides are TGTGCCAGCAGTTACTCTGAAGGACAGGATGGCTACACCTTC.

In its sample, this clone was seen once. The chain carries TRBV9 and TRBJ1-1; 9 bases agree with TRBD1. The CDR3 length is 15 residues. Germline CDR1 and CDR2: SGDLS and YYNGEE. Trimming took 4 bases from V and 5 from J; bases not matched to a gene: 9. The CDR3 DNA is TGTGCCAGCAGCTCGATCCCGGGACAGGGAACTGAAGCTTTCTTT. As protein: CASSSIPGQGTEAFF.

V and J are TRBV6-6 and TRBJ2-7; 10 positions match TRBD1. V was clipped by 7 bases and J by 4 bases; unmatched bases: 7. The CDR3 has 14 residues. Germline V gene lookup returns CDR1 MNHNY and CDR2 SVGAGI (reference sequence). The CDR3, as DNA: TGTGCCAGCACTCGGGACAGGGGCAAGTACGAGCAGTACTTC. Translated: CASTRDRGKYEQYF.

The J gene is TRBJ2-7, the V gene TRBV30; 7 bases match TRBD2. Trimming removed 4 bases from V and 2 bases from J; junction bases left unmatched: 5. Germline V gene data show CDR1 as GTSNPN and CDR2 as SVGIG (reference sequence). The CDR3 contains 13 residues. The CDR3 DNA reads TGTGCCTGGACTAGCGGTTTTCCCTACGAGCAGTACTTC. It codes for CAWTSGFPYEQYF.

The chain is built from TRBV9 and TRBJ2-7, with D tentatively TRBD1 (5 bases). CDR1 and CDR2 (germline): SGDLS, YYNGEE. V lost 3 bases, J lost 2 bases, and 15 bases lay in between. CDR3 length: 15 amino acids. The CDR3 region is CASSGGDGYAYEQYF. The CDR3, as DNA: TGTGCCAGCAGCGGGGGCGACGGGTACGCCTACGAGCAGTACTTC. Supplemented by reference TRBV9 and TRBJ2-7, the full variable domain reads DSGVTQTPKHLITATGQRVTLRCSPRSGDLSVYWYQQSLDQGLQFLIQYYNGEERAKGNILERFSAQQFPDLHSELNLSSLELGDSALYFCASSGGDGYAYEQYFGPGTRLTVT.

The rearrangement links TRBV5-1 to TRBJ2-2; 7 nucleotides match TRBD2. Germline lookup yields CDR1 SGHRS and CDR2 YFSETQ. The V gene end was trimmed by 3 bases and the J gene end by 0 bases; junction bases not matched to a gene: 17. The CDR3 has 20 amino acids. CDR3 in DNA: TGCGCCAGCAGCTCGGACCCACTGGCGGGGGTTACCGCGAACACCGGGGAGCTGTTTTTT. It is translated as CASSSDPLAGVTANTGELFF.

The chain carries TRBV29-1 and TRBJ2-5; 8 positions agree with TRBD2. The CDR3 is made up of 14 amino acids. The junction had 10 bases not matched to a gene; V was cut back by 3 bases and J by 7 bases. CDR1 is SQVTM, CDR2 ANQGSEA, per germline. Here the CDR3 reads CSVDGLAGPGTQYF. The CDR3 DNA reads as TGCAGCGTTGACGGCCTAGCGGGTCCCGGGACCCAGTACTTC.

The chain links TRBV5-1 to TRBJ2-3, with D perhaps TRBD2 (5 bases). This CDR3 has 13 amino acids. Germline V CDR1 and CDR2: SGHRS, YFSETQ. V lost 4 bases and J lost 2, with 8 bases in between. The CDR3 DNA sequence: TGCGCCAGCAGCCTACGGGACACAGATACGCAGTATTTT. Its protein is CASSLRDTDTQYF.

V is TRBV19 and J is TRBJ1-5; 10 bases are shared with TRBD1. Looked up from germline, CDR1 is LNHDA and CDR2 is SQIVND (reference sequence). This CDR3 comprises 18 residues. With 7 bases clipped from V and 2 bases from J, the junction kept 14 bases outside the gene matches. CDR3 sequence (DNA): TGTGCCAGTACCTCATCCAGGACAGGGGGAGGGGGCAATCAGCCCCAGCATTTT. Its translation is CASTSSRTGGGGNQPQHF.

The V gene is TRBV19, the J gene TRBJ1-5, with TRBD1 matching 8 bases. V dropped 3 bases and J dropped 2; count of bases not matched to a gene: 9. Germline V lookup: CDR1 LNHDA, CDR2 SQIVND (reference sequence). The CDR3 is 17 amino acids. The CDR3 bases are TGTGCCAGTAGTATGTGGCAGGGGGCGCCTCGCAATCAGCCCCAGCATTTT. Encoded protein: CASSMWQGAPRNQPQHF.